This entry concerns a single TCR beta chain. This clone's antigen is unknown. The sample holds no much larger clone one base away, and base qualities are not on file. Using the deep immunoSEQ assay, multiplex PCR amplified TCR CDR3 regions from genomic DNA. For each cell subset, the extracted genomic DNA was distributed evenly across all wells of several immunoSEQ 96-well plates, and each plate served as one replicate. For sorted subsets, each replicate PCR was loaded with 200 to 250 ng genomic DNA, equivalent to 25,000 to 35,000 T cell genomes. Purified libraries were quantified with a Qubit 3.0 fluorometer, sized on a Bioanalyzer 2100, and re-quantified with the KAPA Library Quantification kit. Each immunoSEQ 96-well plate was sequenced on its own single-read 150-cycle Illumina NextSeq 550 flow cell. The authors' pipeline ran thus. Because the immunoSEQ output included only junctional sequences and no quality scores, the filtering could not be the same as the filtering used for full-length reads. To assign V/J genes and CDR3, sequences were annotated using PyIR, a Python wrapper for IgBLAST v1.9, with IMGT germline references. Reads were removed for weak V/J assignments (E-value above 1e-6), missing CDR3, stop codons, out-of-frame junctions, or ambiguous translated residues. V3J clonotypes were defined as sequences sharing an identical inferred V gene, J gene, and CDR3 amino acid sequence. To compute the percentage overlap between repertoires, the number of shared unique clonotypes was divided by the size of the smaller repertoire. RTK rarefaction, the Chao1 estimator, and Recon v2.1 estimates of unobserved clonotypes were used to assess repertoire richness. OLGA was used to compute generation probabilities for all TCRbeta clonotypes that the gDNA method yielded from a handful of donors. TCRdb mirrors the immuneACCESS table, restricted to in-frame sequences. Some clones are absent from its copies; in checked studies, under half trace to an unresolved V gene, and the reason for the others is unknown. V and J calls and clone size come straight from that table; D and trimming were deduced from the DNA. The sample has 2 million to 2.5 million clones on record, about nine tenths of them singletons. 0.3% to 0.4% of the sample lies in the top ten.

The donors were healthy, HIV-negative adults with no recently reported acute infections or vaccinations. Every donor was a Caucasian adult living in Nashville, Tennessee, USA. CD4+ T cells were enriched by magnetic negative selection; naive cells were then positively selected on CD45RA, and the negative fraction formed the memory subset. After blood collection by leukapheresis, PBMCs were isolated using Ficoll-Histopaque density gradient centrifugation and then cryopreserved in the vapor phase of liquid nitrogen. Purity and quantity of every magnetically sorted T cell population were checked by analytical flow cytometry. Genomic DNA was isolated from each sorted fraction and quantified by UV absorbance on a Nanodrop 2000c. The sample belongs to a study of shared clonotypes between healthy human individuals (TCRdb year 2020). Regarding the research as a whole: A couple of women and a few men aged 18 to 49 years were included in the cohort. Between about 0.94 and 10 billion PBMCs per donor were obtained by leukapheresis. Libraries were prepared and TCR repertoires were sequenced by different laboratories using diverse techniques, in order to increase sequencing depth and limit assay-specific biases. To estimate repertoire size and how much clonotype sharing occurs between individuals, the study deeply sequenced the blood TCR repertoires of roughly 5 healthy adults. For each donor, CD4 naive and CD4 memory were each run on three plates, CD8 naive on two plates, and CD8 memory on one plate. What the work shows at the level of the full study, not this receptor alone: Larger estimated clonotype richness was generally found for naive subsets than for memory subsets. When a few donors were compared, the shared fraction of clonotypes was approximately 5% for naive CD4, roughly 3.4% for naive CD8, 2.3% for memory CD4, and 0.3% to 0.5% for memory CD8. Sampling was restricted to blood, and TCR repertoires in tissue are likely to differ from TCR repertoires in blood. Rarefaction of sorted-subset datasets indicated incomplete sequencing despite the large sequencing depth. Compared with non-shared clonotypes, clonotypes shared by all four sorted-subset donors had higher generation probabilities. Because the study included a small number of donors, the genetic and exposure-history diversity represented was limited. Based on pairwise subsampling, the degree of clonotype sharing among donors was expected to be affected by sequencing depth.

CDR1 and CDR2, looked up from the germline V gene, are KGHSH and LQKENI. V ends up 3 bases short and J 10 bases short, with an unmatched junction base count of 4. Its CDR3 holds 12 amino acids, cysteine through phenylalanine. The retained sequence is limited to the CDR3, 36 bases, with the frame set at the first base. The receptor comes from a man aged 18 to 30 in good health. Some clones in this sample may be carry-over from other donors' samples. The sequenced sample consisted of naive CD4+ T cells from PBMCs. Explained via the paper, the cell subset or site label denotes: CD45RA+ positively selected. This receptor chain uses TRBV18 and TRBJ1-2; TRBD1 fits 8 bases in the junction. The sequenced DNA is TGTGCCAGCTCACCCACGACAGGGGACTACACCTTC. Translated, it reads CASSPTTGDYTF.